These 29 T cell receptor beta chains were sequenced from one sample in a study of beta chain features in type 1 diabetes (dated by TCRdb to between 2017 and 2018). The library was obtained by the immunoSEQ multiplex PCR assay. The entire isolated RNA was reverse transcribed using the High Capacity cDNA Reverse Transcription Kit, and thus expressed TCRB transcripts were sequenced. TCRdb mirrors the immuneACCESS table, restricted to in-frame sequences. Some clones are absent from its copies; in checked studies, under half trace to an unresolved V gene, and the reason for the others is unknown. The sample records 390,000 or so clones, about 15% of which are singletons. About 0.04% of the sample is taken by the ten largest. Sequences were obtained from naive CD4+ T cells from blood. This sample's cell subset or site label indicates: true naive CD4+ T cells. The receptors shown here come from a man younger than 40 in good health.

This clone showed up just a few times. This CDR3 is also generated by other DNA sequences in the sample. CDR3 protein: CSVASGLNTGELFF. The CDR3, as DNA: TGCAGCGTTGCCAGCGGGCTGAACACCGGGGAGCTGTTTTTT. The V call is TRBV29-1, the J call TRBJ2-2, with a tentative D call TRBD2 (6 bases). Germline assignment: CDR1 SQVTM and CDR2 ANQGSEA. Between the trimmed V and J ends, which lost 4 bases and 1 base, there was a span of 10 bases. The CDR3 has 14 residues.

This sequence joins TRBV11-2 and TRBJ2-1, with D perhaps given as TRBD1 or TRBD2 (5 bases each). Germline lookup yields CDR1 SGHAT and CDR2 FQNNGV. The CDR3 spans 14 residues. The ends were cut back, 2 bases at V and 6 bases at J, with 11 bases in the middle. The CDR3: CASSLLGTPNEQFF. For the CDR3, the DNA is TGTGCCAGCAGCTTATTAGGGACCCCCAATGAGCAGTTCTTC.

The chain is built from TRBV7-2 and TRBJ2-7; 10 bases map to TRBD2. The CDR3 has 14 residues. V lost 5 bases to trimming and J lost 5 bases; unmatched junction nucleotides: 6. Germline V gene sequence: CDR1 SGHTA, CDR2 FQGNSA. The CDR3 protein is CASSTSGRAHEQYV. The DNA of the CDR3 is TGTGCCAGCAGCACCAGCGGGAGGGCCCACGAGCAGTACGTC.

The chain links TRBV7-3 to TRBJ2-6; D remains unclear. Germline V gene lookup returns CDR1 SGHTA and CDR2 FQGTGA. This CDR3 has 15 amino acids. V dropped 5 bases and J dropped 0 bases, with 8 bases sitting between them. CDR3 nucleotide sequence: TGTGCCAGCAGCCCCTTTAACTCTGGGGCCAACGTCCTGACTTTC. Translating it yields CASSPFNSGANVLTF.

The chain links TRBV7-8 to TRBJ2-7; D is possibly TRBD2 (5 bases). CDR1 SGHVS and CDR2 FQNEAQ come from the germline V gene. CDR3 length: 12 residues. Here the CDR3 reads CASSQRTGERYV. As DNA, the CDR3 is TGTGCCAGCTCTCAAAGGACTGGCGAGCGGTACGTC.

The chain combines TRBV30 with TRBJ1-2; D unclear. Germline V gene sequence: CDR1 GTSNPN, CDR2 SVGIG (reference sequence). The CDR3 has 13 residues. V was pared by 3 bases and J by 7 bases, with 15 bases between. CDR3 DNA: TGTGCCTGGAGACAGAGCAGGCCGGTTGGCTACACCTTC. Translated: CAWRQSRPVGYTF.

This clone was counted ten times or more. The chain employs TRBV23-1 and TRBJ2-7, with a weak D call TRBD1 (6 bases). TRBV23-1 is reported as an ORF; its role is uncertain. V was cut by 4 bases and J by 2 bases, with 15 bases left in between. The CDR3 covers 15 residues. This chain's CDR3 is CASSPHSQGPYEQYV. The CDR3 region has the DNA TGCGCCAGCAGTCCTCACAGCCAGGGGCCCTACGAGCAGTACGTC.

The rearrangement joins TRBV6-5 to TRBJ2-5; 10 bases align to TRBD1. Germline V gene lookup returns CDR1 MNHEY and CDR2 SVGAGI. Trimming at V came to 2 bases and at J to 2 bases, leaving 2 bases not matched to a gene. The CDR3 is 15 amino acids. The CDR3 DNA reads TGTGCCAGCAGTTACGACAGGGGGCGGCAAGAGACCCAGTACTTC. Translation gives CASSYDRGRQETQYF.

In its sample, this clone was seen a few times. CDR3 nucleotide sequence: TGTGCCAGTAGTATGTTGACAGACCCAGATACGCAGTATTTT. Its translation: CASSMLTDPDTQYF. V gene TRBV19 combines with J gene TRBJ2-3, with D maybe TRBD1 (5 bases). The V end lost 3 bases, the J end lost 4 bases, and 11 bases lay between the germline ends. Germline CDR1 reads LNHDA; CDR2 reads SQIVND (reference sequence). The CDR3 contains 14 residues.

This clone showed up just a few times. The chain uses TRBV18 and TRBJ2-1; D gene unclear. With 3 bases removed from V and 8 bases from J, the gap between germline ends came to 17 bases. The CDR3 runs 15 residues. Germline assignment: CDR1 KGHSH and CDR2 LQKENI. The CDR3, as DNA: TGTGCCAGCTCACCGAACACAGCCACTTTGCATGAGCAGTTCTTC. Its translation: CASSPNTATLHEQFF.

V gene TRBV2 combines with J gene TRBJ2-5; no definite D call. Deletions cut 1 base from V and 3 bases from J, with 9 bases between. The CDR3 spans 14 residues. The germline CDR1 and CDR2 sequences are SNHLY and FYNNEI. CDR3 sequence: CASSEGVPKETQYF. CDR3 sequence (DNA): TGTGCCAGCAGTGAAGGAGTGCCCAAAGAGACCCAGTACTTC.

CDR3 nucleotide sequence: TGCAGTGCAAAGGGGAACACTGAAGCTTTCTTT. Translating gives CSAKGNTEAFF. The gene calls are TRBV20-1 and TRBJ1-1; no clear D gene. Germline V gene sequence: CDR1 DFQATT, CDR2 SNEGSKA (reference sequence). The CDR3 consists of 11 residues. V lost 6 bases, J lost 1 base, and 6 bases lay in between.

This sequence joins TRBV9 and TRBJ2-3, with no clear D. Germline CDR1 is SGDLS and CDR2 is YYNGEE. V was shortened by 2 bases and J by 0 bases, with 7 bases between the two germline ends. This CDR3 spans 14 amino acids. The CDR3, as DNA: TGTGCCAGCAGCGTGGGCCTTAGCACAGATACGCAGTATTTT. This translates into CASSVGLSTDTQYF.

Only a few counts were recorded for this clone. The chain carries TRBV29-1 and TRBJ2-1; 7 bases match TRBD2. Germline lookup yields CDR1 SQVTM and CDR2 ANQGSEA. This CDR3 is 14 amino acids long. V lost 4 bases, J lost 7 bases, and 10 bases stayed unmatched. This chain's CDR3 is CSVADTGGGNEQFF. The CDR3 DNA follows: TGCAGCGTTGCAGACACGGGAGGTGGAAATGAGCAGTTCTTC.

This clone was counted a few times. The chain combines TRBV6-1 with TRBJ2-7, with a possible D match to TRBD1 (6 bases). V lost 6 bases and J lost 6, with 15 bases in between. The CDR3 length is 13 residues. The germline gives CDR1 MNHNS, CDR2 SASEGT. CDR3 sequence: CASSTRSRGEQYV. Here the CDR3 DNA reads TGTGCCAGCAGCACACGAAGCAGGGGCGAGCAGTACGTC.

This clone was observed many times. This chain uses TRBV30 with TRBJ2-1; 10 nucleotides line up with TRBD2. The germline V gene has CDR1 GTSNPN and CDR2 SVGIG (reference sequence). CDR3 length: 14 amino acids. The J segment lost 7 bases and the V segment lost 4 bases, leaving 7 bases of the junction unmatched. The chain's CDR3 is CAWNSGRAANEQFF. In nucleotides, the CDR3 is TGTGCCTGGAACAGCGGGAGGGCCGCAAATGAGCAGTTCTTC.

This chain's CDR3 is CASSYGTNYEQYV. In DNA, the CDR3 is TGTGCCAGCAGTTATGGGACTAACTACGAGCAGTACGTC. V is TRBV6-6 and J is TRBJ2-7, with TRBD2 matching 7 bases. The CDR3 is 13 amino acids. Germline values: CDR1 MNHNY, CDR2 SVGAGI (reference sequence). V was clipped by 3 bases and J by 3 bases; unmatched bases: 2.

This clone was recorded a few times. This chain joins TRBV4-3 and TRBJ2-3, with 10 bases fitting TRBD1. The germline gives CDR1 LGHNA, CDR2 YSLEER. The CDR3 covers 17 residues. Germline trimming cut 2 bases from V and 6 bases from J; bases unmatched to any gene: 11. The DNA of the CDR3 is TGCGCCAGCAGCCAACTTACCGGGACAGGGGAGGGTGATACGCAGTATTTT. Its translation is CASSQLTGTGEGDTQYF.

The genes are TRBV9 and TRBJ1-1; D gene unclear. V lost 5 bases and J 7 bases, leaving 15 bases between the germline ends. The CDR3 contains 13 residues. CDR1 SGDLS and CDR2 YYNGEE come from the germline V gene. The DNA of the CDR3 is TGTGCCAGCAGAAAAAGTCCCCAACATGAAGCTTTCTTT. Protein: CASRKSPQHEAFF. The complete variable domain, with remaining parts taken from reference TRBV9 and TRBJ1-1, reads DSGVTQTPKHLITATGQRVTLRCSPRSGDLSVYWYQQSLDQGLQFLIQYYNGEERAKGNILERFSAQQFPDLHSELNLSSLELGDSALYFCASRKSPQHEAFFGQGTRLTVV.

This rearrangement joins TRBV5-6 to TRBJ2-7; the D is unclear. The germline V gene has CDR1 SGHDT and CDR2 YYEEEE. The CDR3 loop spans 11 amino acids. V gave up 4 bases and J gave up 4 bases, with 6 bases separating them. This CDR3 is CASSAMYEQYF. The CDR3 DNA sequence: TGTGCCAGCAGCGCCATGTACGAGCAGTACTTC.

This sequence joins TRBV7-9 and TRBJ2-2; D might be TRBD1 (6 bases). The CDR3 has 13 amino acids. CDR1 is SEHNR, CDR2 FQNEAQ, per germline (reference sequence). The CDR3 spells CAGRTVLTGELFF. In nucleotides, the CDR3 is TGTGCTGGTAGGACAGTTCTCACCGGGGAGCTGTTTTTT.

The chain joins TRBV25-1 to TRBJ1-2; a possible D gene is TRBD1 (5 bases). This CDR3 spans 15 amino acids. V lost 0 bases and J 6 bases, leaving 14 bases between the germline ends. Per germline, CDR1 MGHDK and CDR2 SYGVNS. The CDR3 nucleotides read TGTGCCAGCAGTGAATATCCCAGCCAGGGCCATGGCTACACCTTC. The encoded protein is CASSEYPSQGHGYTF.

This clone has a handful of counts. The CDR3 sequence: CASTKTGGGSYEQYF. The CDR3 DNA follows: TGTGCCAGCACCAAAACAGGGGGTGGGTCCTACGAGCAGTACTTC. The J gene is TRBJ2-7, the V gene TRBV7-2; 8 bases align to TRBD1. The CDR3 loop spans 15 amino acids. Germline CDR1 reads SGHTA; CDR2 reads FQGNSA. The V and J ends lost 7 bases and 1 base, in that order; junction bases with no gene match: 9.

This chain links TRBV6-1 with TRBJ2-5; 7 positions agree with TRBD2. There are 11 residues in the CDR3. Trimming took 10 bases from V and 3 from J; bases not matched to a gene: 2. Germline lookup yields CDR1 MNHNS and CDR2 SASEGT. The CDR3 DNA follows: TGTGCCATTCGGGGGGAAGAGACCCAGTACTTC. Residues: CAIRGEETQYF.

This clone was counted only a few times. The chain employs TRBV10-2 and TRBJ2-7; the D gene could be TRBD1 or TRBD2 (5 bases each). The CDR3 extends over 13 amino acids. V was clipped by 5 bases and J by 3 bases, with 11 bases between them. Per the germline V gene, CDR1 is WSHSY and CDR2 is SAAADI. The DNA of the CDR3 is TGCGCCAGCAGTTATGGGGGATTCTACGAGCAGTACGTC. It specifies CASSYGGFYEQYV.

This clone was observed a handful of times. This chain connects TRBV5-8 to TRBJ2-5, with 8 nucleotides matching TRBD1. After removal of 4 bases from V and 2 bases from J, the junction contained 7 bases not matched to a gene. This CDR3 spans 15 amino acids. Looked up from germline, CDR1 is SGHTS and CDR2 is YDEGEE. CDR3 in amino acids: CASSPLTGGQETQYF. DNA for the CDR3: TGTGCCAGCAGCCCTCTTACAGGGGGGCAAGAGACCCAGTACTTC.

This clone has more than one count but fewer than ten. The CDR3 reads CASSYSRAVETQYF. As DNA, the CDR3 is TGTGCCAGCAGTTACTCCAGGGCTGTGGAGACCCAGTACTTC. The chain carries TRBV6-5 and TRBJ2-5; possible D gene TRBD1, 5 bases. Trimming removed 0 bases at V and 5 bases at J, with 10 bases between. The germline gives CDR1 MNHEY, CDR2 SVGAGI. CDR3 length equals 14 residues.

The rearrangement uses TRBV7-2 and TRBJ2-5; TRBD1 is a possible D gene (5 bases). V dropped 3 bases and J dropped 2 bases, with 7 bases sitting between them. The germline V gene has CDR1 SGHTA and CDR2 FQGNSA. The CDR3 runs 13 residues. CDR3 sequence: CASSFRAQETQYF. The CDR3 DNA reads as TGTGCCAGCAGCTTCAGGGCTCAAGAGACCCAGTACTTC.

V and J are TRBV10-3 and TRBJ2-3, with 12 bases lining up with TRBD2. CDR1 ENHRY and CDR2 SYGVKD come from the germline V gene. The CDR3 extends over 15 amino acids. With 2 bases clipped from V and 3 bases from J, the junction kept 0 bases outside the gene matches. In nucleotides, the CDR3 is TGTGCCATCAGTGAGACTAGCGGGAGGACAGATACGCAGTATTTT. Protein product: CAISETSGRTDTQYF.